This T cell receptor beta chain was obtained from a study of shared clonotypes between healthy human individuals. Profiled with immunoSEQ multiplex PCR; TCRdb holds only in-frame clones, not every one. The data hold over a million clones, with around three quarters observed a single time. The receptor comes from a man aged 18 to 29 in good health. Some clones in this sample may be carry-over from other donors' samples. The sequenced sample consisted of memory CD4+ T cells from PBMCs. Subset of the sample: CD45RA-negative fraction.

CDR3 protein: CASSFSGSDTQYF. The CDR3 DNA follows: TGTGCCAGCAGCTTTAGCGGGTCAGATACGCAGTATTTT. The genes are TRBV7-2 and TRBJ2-3; 7 nucleotides agree with TRBD2. The length of the CDR3 is 13 residues. Germline lookup yields CDR1 SGHTA and CDR2 FQGNSA. V was clipped by 3 bases and J by 4 bases; unmatched bases: 1.